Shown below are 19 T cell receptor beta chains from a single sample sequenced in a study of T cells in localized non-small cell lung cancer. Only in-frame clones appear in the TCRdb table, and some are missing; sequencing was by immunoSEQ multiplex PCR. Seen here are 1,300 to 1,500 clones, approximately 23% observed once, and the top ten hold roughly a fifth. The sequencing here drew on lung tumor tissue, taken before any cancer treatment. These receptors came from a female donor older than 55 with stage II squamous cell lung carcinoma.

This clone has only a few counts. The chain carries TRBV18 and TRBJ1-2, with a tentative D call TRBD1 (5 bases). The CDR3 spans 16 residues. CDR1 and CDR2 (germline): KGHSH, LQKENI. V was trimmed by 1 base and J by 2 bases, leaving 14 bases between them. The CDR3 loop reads CASSPREGMGNYGYTF. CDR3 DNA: TGTGCCAGCTCACCACGGGAGGGGATGGGCAACTATGGCTACACCTTC.

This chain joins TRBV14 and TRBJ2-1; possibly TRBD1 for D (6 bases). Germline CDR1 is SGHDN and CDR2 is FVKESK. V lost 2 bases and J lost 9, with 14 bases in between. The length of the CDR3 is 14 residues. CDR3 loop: CASSQIQGLAEQFF. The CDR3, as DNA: TGTGCCAGCAGCCAAATACAGGGTCTGGCTGAGCAGTTCTTC.

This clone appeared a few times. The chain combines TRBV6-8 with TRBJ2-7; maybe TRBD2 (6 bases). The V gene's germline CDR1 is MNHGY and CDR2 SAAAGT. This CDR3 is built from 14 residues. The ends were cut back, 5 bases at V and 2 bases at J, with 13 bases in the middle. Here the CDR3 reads CASSGSTRPYEQYF. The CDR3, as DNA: TGTGCCAGCAGTGGATCGACTAGACCCTACGAGCAGTACTTC.

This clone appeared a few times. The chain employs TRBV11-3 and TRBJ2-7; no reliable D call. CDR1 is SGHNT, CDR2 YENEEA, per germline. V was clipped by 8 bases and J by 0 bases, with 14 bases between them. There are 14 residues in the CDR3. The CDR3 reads CASPGRASSYEQYV. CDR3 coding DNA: TGTGCCAGCCCCGGGCGCGCAAGCTCCTACGAGCAGTACGTC.

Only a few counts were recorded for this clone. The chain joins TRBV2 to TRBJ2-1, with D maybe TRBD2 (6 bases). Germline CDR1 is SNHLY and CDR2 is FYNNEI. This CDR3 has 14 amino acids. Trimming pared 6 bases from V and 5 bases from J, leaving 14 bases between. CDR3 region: CASRAGTHNNEQFF. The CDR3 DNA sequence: TGTGCCAGCAGGGCCGGGACTCACAACAATGAGCAGTTCTTC.

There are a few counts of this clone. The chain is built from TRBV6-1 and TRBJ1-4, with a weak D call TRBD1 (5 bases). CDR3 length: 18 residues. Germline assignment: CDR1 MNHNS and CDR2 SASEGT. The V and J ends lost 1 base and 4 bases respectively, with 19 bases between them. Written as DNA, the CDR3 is TGTGCCAGCAGTGAAGTATTAGTGCGGGACGGCATTAATGAAAAACTGTTTTTT. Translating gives CASSEVLVRDGINEKLFF.

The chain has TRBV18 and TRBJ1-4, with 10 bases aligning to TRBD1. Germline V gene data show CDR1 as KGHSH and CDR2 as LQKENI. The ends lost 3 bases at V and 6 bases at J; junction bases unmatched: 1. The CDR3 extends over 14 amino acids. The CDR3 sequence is CASSPTGGDEKLFF. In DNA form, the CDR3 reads TGTGCCAGCTCACCGACAGGGGGCGATGAAAAACTGTTTTTT.

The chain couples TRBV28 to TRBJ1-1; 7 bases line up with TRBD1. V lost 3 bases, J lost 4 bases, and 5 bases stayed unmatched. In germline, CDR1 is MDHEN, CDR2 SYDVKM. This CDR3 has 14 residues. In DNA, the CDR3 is TGTGCCAGCAGTTTGGAGGGGGCAGGCACTGAAGCTTTCTTT. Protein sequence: CASSLEGAGTEAFF.

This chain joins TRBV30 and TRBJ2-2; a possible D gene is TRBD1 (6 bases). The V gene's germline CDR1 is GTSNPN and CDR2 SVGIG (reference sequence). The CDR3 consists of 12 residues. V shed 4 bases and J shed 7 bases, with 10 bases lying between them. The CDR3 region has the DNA TGTGCCTGGACAGGGGTGGGCGGGGAGCTGTTTTTT. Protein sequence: CAWTGVGGELFF.

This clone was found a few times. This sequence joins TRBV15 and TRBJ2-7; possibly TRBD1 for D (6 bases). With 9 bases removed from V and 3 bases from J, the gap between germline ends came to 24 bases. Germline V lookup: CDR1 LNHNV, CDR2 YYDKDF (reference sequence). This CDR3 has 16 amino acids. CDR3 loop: CATQYREPLENYEQYV. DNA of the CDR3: TGTGCCACGCAATACAGGGAACCACTCGAAAACTACGAGCAGTACGTC.

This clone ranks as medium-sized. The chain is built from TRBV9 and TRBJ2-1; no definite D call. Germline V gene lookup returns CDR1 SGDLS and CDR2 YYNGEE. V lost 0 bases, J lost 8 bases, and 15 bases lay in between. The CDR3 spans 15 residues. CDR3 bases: TGTGCCAGCAGCGTAGACCCACTTCCCAGCGATGAGCAGTTCTTC. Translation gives CASSVDPLPSDEQFF. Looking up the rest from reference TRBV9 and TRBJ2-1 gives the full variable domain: DSGVTQTPKHLITATGQRVTLRCSPRSGDLSVYWYQQSLDQGLQFLIQYYNGEERAKGNILERFSAQQFPDLHSELNLSSLELGDSALYFCASSVDPLPSDEQFFGPGTRLTVL.

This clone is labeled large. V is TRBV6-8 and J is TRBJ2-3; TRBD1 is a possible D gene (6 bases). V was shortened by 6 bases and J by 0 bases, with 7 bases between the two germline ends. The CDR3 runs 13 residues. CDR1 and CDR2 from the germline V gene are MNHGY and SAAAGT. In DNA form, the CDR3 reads TGTGCCAGCAGGGGGGCTAGCACAGATACGCAGTATTTT. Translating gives CASRGASTDTQYF.

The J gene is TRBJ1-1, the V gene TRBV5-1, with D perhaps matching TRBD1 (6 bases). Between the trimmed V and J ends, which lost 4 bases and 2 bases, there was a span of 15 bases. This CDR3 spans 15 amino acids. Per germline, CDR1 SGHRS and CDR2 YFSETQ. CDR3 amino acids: CASSALQGRNTEAFF. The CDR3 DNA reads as TGCGCCAGCAGCGCCCTACAGGGAAGAAACACTGAAGCTTTCTTT.

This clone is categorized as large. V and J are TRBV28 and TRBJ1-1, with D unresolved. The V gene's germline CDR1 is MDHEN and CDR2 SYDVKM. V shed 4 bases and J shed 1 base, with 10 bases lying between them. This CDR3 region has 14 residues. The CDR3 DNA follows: TGTGCCAGCAGTTATCTGGAAGGGAACACTGAAGCTTTCTTT. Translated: CASSYLEGNTEAFF.

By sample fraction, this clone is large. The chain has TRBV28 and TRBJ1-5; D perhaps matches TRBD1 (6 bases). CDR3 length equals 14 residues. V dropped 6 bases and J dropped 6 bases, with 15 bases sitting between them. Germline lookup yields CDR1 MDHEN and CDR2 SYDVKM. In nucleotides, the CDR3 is TGTGCCAGCAGGCAGGGGCTGGGCGCTCAGCCCCAGCATTTT. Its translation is CASRQGLGAQPQHF.

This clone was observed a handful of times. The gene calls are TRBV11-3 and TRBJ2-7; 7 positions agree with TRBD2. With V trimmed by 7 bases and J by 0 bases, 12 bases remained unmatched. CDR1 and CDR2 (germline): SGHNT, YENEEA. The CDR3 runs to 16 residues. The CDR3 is CASKTRGDEPSYEQYF. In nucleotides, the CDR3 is TGTGCCAGCAAAACTCGGGGGGACGAACCCTCCTACGAGCAGTACTTC.

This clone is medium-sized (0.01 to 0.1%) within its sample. The CDR3 DNA sequence: TGTGCCAGCAGGAGACAGGAGAACACCGGGGAGCTGTTTTTT. Its protein is CASRRQENTGELFF. This chain joins TRBV9 and TRBJ2-2, with a tentative D call TRBD1 (6 bases). The CDR3 loop spans 14 amino acids. The V gene lost 5 bases and the J gene lost 1 base, with 9 bases spanning the gap. CDR1 SGDLS and CDR2 YYNGEE come from the germline V gene.

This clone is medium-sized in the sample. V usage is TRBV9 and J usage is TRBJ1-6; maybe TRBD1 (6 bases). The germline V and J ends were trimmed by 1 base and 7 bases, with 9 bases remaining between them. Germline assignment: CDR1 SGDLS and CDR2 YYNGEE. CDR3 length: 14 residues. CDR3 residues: CASSVTGGNSPLHF. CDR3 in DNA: TGTGCCAGCAGCGTAACGGGGGGCAATTCACCCCTCCACTTT.

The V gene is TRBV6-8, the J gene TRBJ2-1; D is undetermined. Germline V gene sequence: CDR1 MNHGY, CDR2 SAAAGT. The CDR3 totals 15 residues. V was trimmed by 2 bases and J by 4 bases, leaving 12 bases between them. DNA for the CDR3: TGTGCCAGCAGTTACCGCCCAGCCACTTACAATGAGCAGTTCTTC. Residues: CASSYRPATYNEQFF.